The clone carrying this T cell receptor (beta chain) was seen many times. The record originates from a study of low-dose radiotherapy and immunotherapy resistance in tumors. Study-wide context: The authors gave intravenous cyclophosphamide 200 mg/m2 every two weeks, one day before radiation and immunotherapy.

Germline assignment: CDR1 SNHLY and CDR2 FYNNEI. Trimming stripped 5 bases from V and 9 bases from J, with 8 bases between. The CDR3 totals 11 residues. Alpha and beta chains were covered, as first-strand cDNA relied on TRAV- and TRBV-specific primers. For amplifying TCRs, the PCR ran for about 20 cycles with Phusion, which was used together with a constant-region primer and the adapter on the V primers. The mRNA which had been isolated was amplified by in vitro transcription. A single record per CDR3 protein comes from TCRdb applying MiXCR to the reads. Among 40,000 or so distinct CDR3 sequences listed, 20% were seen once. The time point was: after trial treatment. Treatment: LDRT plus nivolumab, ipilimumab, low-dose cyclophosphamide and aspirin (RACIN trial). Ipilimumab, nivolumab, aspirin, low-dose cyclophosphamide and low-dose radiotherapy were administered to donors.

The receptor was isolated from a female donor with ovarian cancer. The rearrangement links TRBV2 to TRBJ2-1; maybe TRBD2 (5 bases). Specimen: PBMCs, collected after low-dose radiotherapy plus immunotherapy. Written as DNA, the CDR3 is TGTGCCAGCAGTTCAAGCGGTGAGCAGTTCTTC. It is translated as CASSSSGEQFF. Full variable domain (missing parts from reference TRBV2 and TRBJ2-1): EPEVTQTPSHQVTQMGQEVILRCVPISNHLYFYWYRQILGQKVEFLVSFYNNEISEKSEIFDDQFSVERPDGSNFTLKIRSTKLEDSAMYFCASSSSGEQFFGPGTRLTVL.